This T cell receptor (beta chain) was sequenced for a study of T-cell reconstitution after alpha-beta-depleted transplantation in children. During its preparation, the TCRbeta library received unique molecular identifiers. MiXCR, applied by TCRdb to the PCR reads, yields one record per CDR3 protein. The repertoire holds roughly 220,000 distinct CDR3 sequences, with about 8.8% as singletons. This clonotype was recorded at least ten times. CDR3 size: 16 residues. The ends lost 0 bases at V and 4 bases at J; junction bases unmatched: 5. CDR1 is SGHRS and CDR2 is YFSETQ in the germline V gene. The sequenced sample was PBMCs from the stem cell graft donor, obtained from the stem cell graft. The sequence derives from a human donor who donated a stem cell graft to a child with SCID. The chain couples TRBV5-1 to TRBJ2-1, with 9 positions matching TRBD1. The CDR3 spells CASSLGDRDTYNEQFF. CDR3 in DNA: TGCGCCAGCAGCTTGGGGGACAGGGACACATACAATGAGCAGTTCTTC.